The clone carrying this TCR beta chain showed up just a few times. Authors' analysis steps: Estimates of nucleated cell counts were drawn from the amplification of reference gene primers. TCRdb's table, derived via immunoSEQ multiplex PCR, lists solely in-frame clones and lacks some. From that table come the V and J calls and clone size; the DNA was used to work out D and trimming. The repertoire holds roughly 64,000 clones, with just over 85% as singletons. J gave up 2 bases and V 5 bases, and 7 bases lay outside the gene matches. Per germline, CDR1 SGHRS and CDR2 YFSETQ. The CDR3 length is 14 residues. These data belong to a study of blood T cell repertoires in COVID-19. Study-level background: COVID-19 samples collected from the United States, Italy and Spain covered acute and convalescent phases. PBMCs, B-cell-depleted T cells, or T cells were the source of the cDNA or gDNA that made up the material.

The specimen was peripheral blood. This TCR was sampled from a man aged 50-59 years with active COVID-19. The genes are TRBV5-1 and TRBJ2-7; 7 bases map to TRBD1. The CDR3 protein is CASSSGGMPYEQYF. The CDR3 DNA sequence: TGCGCCAGCAGTTCAGGGGGAATGCCCTACGAGCAGTACTTC.